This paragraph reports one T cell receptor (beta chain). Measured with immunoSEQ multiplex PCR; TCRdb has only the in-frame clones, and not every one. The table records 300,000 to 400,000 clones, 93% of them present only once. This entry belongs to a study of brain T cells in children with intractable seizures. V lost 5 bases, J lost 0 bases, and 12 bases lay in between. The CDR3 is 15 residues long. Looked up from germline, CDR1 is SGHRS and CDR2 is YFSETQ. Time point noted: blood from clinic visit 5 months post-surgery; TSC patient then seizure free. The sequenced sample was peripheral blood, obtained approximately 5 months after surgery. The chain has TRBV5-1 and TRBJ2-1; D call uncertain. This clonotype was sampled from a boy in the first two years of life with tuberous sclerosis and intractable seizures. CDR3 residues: CASRVGTSSYNEQFF. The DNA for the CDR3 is TGCGCCAGCAGAGTAGGCACAAGCTCCTACAATGAGCAGTTCTTC.